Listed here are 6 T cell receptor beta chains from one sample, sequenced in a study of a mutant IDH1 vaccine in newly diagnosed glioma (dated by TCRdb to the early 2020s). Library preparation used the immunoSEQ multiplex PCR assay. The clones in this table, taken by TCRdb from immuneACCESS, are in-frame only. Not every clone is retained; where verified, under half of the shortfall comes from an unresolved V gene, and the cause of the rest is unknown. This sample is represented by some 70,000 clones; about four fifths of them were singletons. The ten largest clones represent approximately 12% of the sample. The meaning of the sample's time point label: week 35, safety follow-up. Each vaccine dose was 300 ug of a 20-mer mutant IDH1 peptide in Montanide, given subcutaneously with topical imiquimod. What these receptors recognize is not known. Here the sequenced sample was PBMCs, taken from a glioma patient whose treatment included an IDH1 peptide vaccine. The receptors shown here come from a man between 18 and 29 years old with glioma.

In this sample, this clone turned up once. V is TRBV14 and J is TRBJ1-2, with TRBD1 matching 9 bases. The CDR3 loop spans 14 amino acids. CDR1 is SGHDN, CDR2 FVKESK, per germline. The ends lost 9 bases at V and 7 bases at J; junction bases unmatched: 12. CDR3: CASSPDRGIFGYTF. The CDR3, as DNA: TGTGCCAGTAGTCCCGACAGGGGGATTTTTGGCTACACCTTC.

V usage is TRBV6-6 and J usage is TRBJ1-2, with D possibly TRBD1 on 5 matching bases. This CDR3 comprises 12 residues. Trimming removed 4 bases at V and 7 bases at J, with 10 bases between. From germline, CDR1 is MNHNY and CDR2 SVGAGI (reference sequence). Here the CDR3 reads CASSWGEGGYTF. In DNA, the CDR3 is TGTGCCAGCAGTTGGGGGGAGGGTGGCTACACCTTC.

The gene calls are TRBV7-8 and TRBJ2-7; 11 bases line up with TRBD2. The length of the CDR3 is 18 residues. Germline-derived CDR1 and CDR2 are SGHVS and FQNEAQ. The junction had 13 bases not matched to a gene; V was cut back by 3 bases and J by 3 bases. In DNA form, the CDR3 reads TGTGCCAGCAGCTTGGGGGAGGGTCTACTAGCGGGAGACTACGAGCAGTACTTC. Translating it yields CASSLGEGLLAGDYEQYF.

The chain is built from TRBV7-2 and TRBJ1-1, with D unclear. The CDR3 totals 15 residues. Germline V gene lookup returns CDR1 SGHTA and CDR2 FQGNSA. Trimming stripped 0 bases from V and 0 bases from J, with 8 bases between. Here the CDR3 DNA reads TGTGCCAGCAGCTTAGCGCACACTTTGAACACTGAAGCTTTCTTT. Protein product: CASSLAHTLNTEAFF.

The CDR3 region has the DNA TGTGCCAGCAGTTTCCGGACTAGCGGGAGAGTGGGACCAGATACGCAGTATTTT. Translated, it gives CASSFRTSGRVGPDTQYF. J is TRBJ2-3 and V is TRBV27; TRBD2 agrees at 13 bases. CDR1 and CDR2 from the germline V gene are MNHEY and SMNVEV (reference sequence). V shed 3 bases, J shed 4 bases, and the junction held 10 bases outside the gene matches. The CDR3 runs to 18 residues.

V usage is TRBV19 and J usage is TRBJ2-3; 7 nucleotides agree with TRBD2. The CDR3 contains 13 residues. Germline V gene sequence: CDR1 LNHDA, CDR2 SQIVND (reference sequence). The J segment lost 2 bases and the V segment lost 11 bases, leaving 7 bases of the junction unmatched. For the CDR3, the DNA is TGTGCCGCCGGGGGGAAAAACACAGATACGCAGTATTTT. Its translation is CAAGGKNTDTQYF.